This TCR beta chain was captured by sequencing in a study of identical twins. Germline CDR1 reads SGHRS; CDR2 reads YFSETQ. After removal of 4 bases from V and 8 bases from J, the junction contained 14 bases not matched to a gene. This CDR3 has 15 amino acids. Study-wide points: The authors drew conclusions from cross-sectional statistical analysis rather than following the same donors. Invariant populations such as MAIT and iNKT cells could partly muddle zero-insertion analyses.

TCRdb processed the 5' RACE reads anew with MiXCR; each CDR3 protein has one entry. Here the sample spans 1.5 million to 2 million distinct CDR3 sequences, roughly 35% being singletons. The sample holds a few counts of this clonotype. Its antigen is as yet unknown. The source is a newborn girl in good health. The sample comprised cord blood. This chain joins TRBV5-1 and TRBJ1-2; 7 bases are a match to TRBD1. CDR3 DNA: TGCGCCAGCAGCGCGTCAGACAGGGAGGGTTGGGGCTACACCTTC. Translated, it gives CASSASDREGWGYTF.